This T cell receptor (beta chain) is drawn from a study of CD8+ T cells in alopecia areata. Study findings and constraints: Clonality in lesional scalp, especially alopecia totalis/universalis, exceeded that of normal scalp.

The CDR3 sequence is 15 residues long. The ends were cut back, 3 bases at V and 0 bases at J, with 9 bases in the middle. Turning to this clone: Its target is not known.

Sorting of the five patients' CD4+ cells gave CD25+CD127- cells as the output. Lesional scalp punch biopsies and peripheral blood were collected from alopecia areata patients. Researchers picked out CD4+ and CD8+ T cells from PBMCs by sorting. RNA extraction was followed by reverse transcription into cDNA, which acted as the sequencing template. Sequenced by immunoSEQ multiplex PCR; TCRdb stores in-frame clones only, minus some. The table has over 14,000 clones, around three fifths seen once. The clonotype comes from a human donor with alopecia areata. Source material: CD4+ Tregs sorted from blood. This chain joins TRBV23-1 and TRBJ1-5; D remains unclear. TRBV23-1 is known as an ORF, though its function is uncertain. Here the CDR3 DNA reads TGCGCCAGCAGTCAGGGTGGGTTTAGCAATCAGCCCCAGCATTTT. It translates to CASSQGGFSNQPQHF.